The 19 T cell receptor beta chains in this list originate from one sample, sequenced in a study of OX40 agonist ivuxolimab in advanced cancers. Produced via immunoSEQ multiplex PCR; TCRdb's table is partial and in-frame only. The table has roughly 89,000 clones, about 86% seen once; the top ten hold under 7.5%. The sample here was CD4+ or CD8+ T cells sorted from blood, taken in a trial of the OX40 agonist ivuxolimab. The receptors originated from an adult with an advanced solid tumor such as melanoma, head and neck, liver or kidney cancer.

The chain uses TRBV7-2 and TRBJ2-5; possibly TRBD1 or TRBD2 for D (5 bases each). CDR3 length equals 13 residues. Per germline, CDR1 SGHTA and CDR2 FQGNSA. V was trimmed by 0 bases and J by 11 bases, leaving 13 bases between them. The CDR3 DNA is TGTGCCAGCAGCTTAGCAGGGGTAGGGGAGCAGTACTTC. Translated, it gives CASSLAGVGEQYF.

The rearrangement uses TRBV7-9 and TRBJ2-4, with D tentatively TRBD2 (5 bases). V lost 5 bases to trimming and J lost 3 bases, with 14 bases between them. CDR1 and CDR2 from the germline V gene are SEHNR and FQNEAQ (reference sequence). The CDR3 is 15 amino acids. The CDR3 bases are TGTGCCAGCAGCCCCCGACCGGGGAACAAAAACATTCAGTACTTC. Its translation is CASSPRPGNKNIQYF.

This chain's CDR3 is CASSPGLARGEQYF. CDR3 DNA sequence: TGTGCCAGCAGTCCCGGACTAGCGCGAGGCGAGCAGTACTTC. The chain links TRBV7-2 to TRBJ2-7, with 9 bases identical to TRBD2. The germline V gene encodes CDR1 SGHTA and CDR2 FQGNSA. V shed 6 bases, J shed 6 bases, and the junction held 9 bases outside the gene matches. This CDR3 spans 14 amino acids. The complete variable domain, with remaining parts taken from reference TRBV7-2 and TRBJ2-7, reads GAGVSQSPSNKVTEKGKDVELRCDPISGHTALYWYRQSLGQGLEFLIYFQGNSAPDKSGLPSDRFSAERTGGSVSTLTIQRTQQEDSAVYLCASSPGLARGEQYFGPGTRLTVT.

The table lists this clone with a few counts. The chain joins TRBV2 to TRBJ2-3; 7 bases agree with TRBD1. The V gene's germline CDR1 is SNHLY and CDR2 FYNNEI. The CDR3 contains 15 residues. V lost 6 bases and J lost 2; bases outside the gene matches: 8. The CDR3 is CASSRKGAHTDTQYF. The CDR3 DNA reads TGTGCCAGCAGCCGAAAGGGGGCCCACACAGATACGCAGTATTTT.

The chain uses TRBV6-6 and TRBJ2-1; maybe TRBD1 (6 bases). Trimming took off 5 bases at V and 1 base at J, with 9 bases between the two ends. The germline gives CDR1 MNHNY, CDR2 SVGAGI (reference sequence). This CDR3 comprises 14 residues. The CDR3 DNA sequence: TGTGCCAGCAGTCAACAGGGTTCCTACAATGAGCAGTTCTTC. Translated, it gives CASSQQGSYNEQFF.

The chain combines TRBV18 with TRBJ2-3; no firm D call. Per the germline V gene, CDR1 is KGHSH and CDR2 is LQKENI. This CDR3 region has 11 residues. Trimming removed 4 bases from V and 7 bases from J, with 6 bases in between. Here the CDR3 DNA reads TGTGCCAGCTCACTTTCTAATACGCAGTATTTT. As protein: CASSLSNTQYF.

The genes are TRBV12-5 and TRBJ2-1; perhaps TRBD1 as D (6 bases). This CDR3 has 19 amino acids. Germline loops: CDR1 LGHNT, CDR2 FRNRAP. Trimming pared 6 bases from V and 0 bases from J, leaving 24 bases between. The CDR3 sequence is CASGQTPDSFGRSYNEQFF. CDR3 bases: TGTGCTAGTGGGCAAACCCCGGACAGTTTTGGGCGCTCCTACAATGAGCAGTTCTTC.

The chain joins TRBV5-1 to TRBJ2-5; 12 nucleotides agree with TRBD2. Germline V gene data show CDR1 as SGHRS and CDR2 as YFSETQ. This CDR3 has 15 residues. The ends lost 4 bases at V and 4 bases at J; junction bases unmatched: 5. For the CDR3, the DNA is TGCGCCAGCAGCAGCCTAGCGGGGGGGCCAGAGACCCAGTACTTC. Its protein product is CASSSLAGGPETQYF.

This clone was recorded once. This chain uses TRBV25-1 with TRBJ2-5; D remains unclear. The CDR3 sequence is 14 residues long. CDR1 is MGHDK, CDR2 SYGVNS, per germline. With 7 bases removed from V and 7 bases from J, the gap between germline ends came to 19 bases. CDR3 in DNA: TGTGCCAGCACCCGAGGTTCCCTCCGAGGGACCCAGTACTTC. Translation: CASTRGSLRGTQYF.

The chain employs TRBV12-1 and TRBJ1-1. TRBV12-1 corresponds to a pseudogene. The CDR3 extends over 16 amino acids. The CDR3 region is CASSFRLLLGNTEAFF. The CDR3 DNA follows: TGTGCCAGCAGCTTTAGACTGCTTTTGGGGAACACTGAAGCTTTCTTT.

The chain is built from TRBV2 and TRBJ2-1; 8 bases match TRBD1. Germline CDR1 and CDR2: SNHLY and FYNNEI. J gave up 8 bases and V 2 bases, and 5 bases lay outside the gene matches. This CDR3 has 14 amino acids. The DNA of the CDR3 is TGTGCCAGCAGTGAAAGGACAGGGATCCATGAGCAGTTCTTC. Translation gives CASSERTGIHEQFF.

At least ten counts were recorded for this clone. As the CDR3 is not closed by the conserved phenylalanine or tryptophan, this likely results from a read error. No DNA is shown, since the ends of the CDR3 on it are uncertain; the CDR3 is the one TCRdb lists. The rearrangement links TRBV15 to TRBJ2-7. Germline-derived CDR1 and CDR2 are LNHNV and YYDKDF (reference sequence). The CDR3 comprises 11 residues, both ends counted. The CDR3 reads CATSRGKASWD.

The rearrangement links TRBV18 to TRBJ1-2; weak D call: TRBD1 (5 bases). The CDR3 runs to 12 residues. The germline V gene has CDR1 KGHSH and CDR2 LQKENI. V was pared by 2 bases and J by 14 bases, with 15 bases between. In nucleotides, the CDR3 is TGTGCCAGCTCACCAACCGGGACCCTCCTTACCTTC. Translated, it gives CASSPTGTLLTF.

The J gene is TRBJ2-3, the V gene TRBV7-9; D is unresolved. The CDR3 is 13 amino acids. Germline V gene lookup returns CDR1 SEHNR and CDR2 FQNEAQ (reference sequence). Deletions cut 1 base from V and 2 bases from J, with 4 bases between. CDR3 DNA: TGTGCCAGCAGCTTAGTCCTCACAGATACGCAGTATTTT. It yields the protein CASSLVLTDTQYF.

V gene TRBV30 combines with J gene TRBJ2-1, with 10 bases identical to TRBD2. V lost 0 bases to trimming and J lost 7 bases; unmatched junction nucleotides: 6. This CDR3 is 15 amino acids long. Germline assignment: CDR1 GTSNPN and CDR2 SVGIG (reference sequence). The CDR3 DNA is TGTGCCTGGAGTGTAGGATCACTAGCGGGAAATGAGCAGTTCTTC. Amino acid sequence: CAWSVGSLAGNEQFF.

This clone was recorded a few times. CDR3 coding DNA: TGTGCCAGCAGTTACTCGACCGAAGGGGATTCACCCCTCCACTTT. This encodes CASSYSTEGDSPLHF. The chain is built from TRBV6-5 and TRBJ1-6; perhaps TRBD1 as D (5 bases). Germline V gene lookup returns CDR1 MNHEY and CDR2 SVGAGI. Between the trimmed V and J ends, which lost 0 bases and 8 bases, there was a span of 11 bases. This CDR3 region has 15 residues.

The chain has TRBV30 and TRBJ1-6; D perhaps matches TRBD1 (5 bases). The germline V gene has CDR1 GTSNPN and CDR2 SVGIG (reference sequence). Deletions cut 3 bases from V and 5 bases from J, with 14 bases between. This CDR3 has 15 amino acids. The CDR3 DNA sequence: TGTGCCTGGAGCCCGGGACCAGAAAATAATTCACCCCTCCACTTT. Residues: CAWSPGPENNSPLHF.

The V and J genes are TRBV5-6 and TRBJ2-5, with 8 bases fitting TRBD2. Germline loops: CDR1 SGHDT, CDR2 YYEEEE. CDR3 length: 15 amino acids. V gave up 4 bases and J gave up 5 bases; unmatched junction bases: 10. The DNA of the CDR3 is TGTGCCAGCAGCCGCTACGGGACTAGTATTGAGACCCAGTACTTC. Amino acids: CASSRYGTSIETQYF.

In its sample, this clone was seen once. The J gene is TRBJ1-2, the V gene TRBV15, with D perhaps TRBD1 (5 bases). Per germline, CDR1 LNHNV and CDR2 YYDKDF (reference sequence). V shed 5 bases and J shed 1 base, with 20 bases lying between them. The CDR3 is made up of 17 amino acids. DNA of the CDR3: TGTGCCACCAGCGGCCTAAGCCCCACAGGCGGTAACTATGGCTACACCTTC. The encoded protein is CATSGLSPTGGNYGYTF.